These 10 T cell receptor beta chains came from one sample sequenced in a study of CD8+ T cells in alopecia areata. As the sequencing template, cDNA was produced by extracting RNA and reverse transcribing it. Only in-frame clones appear in the TCRdb table, and some are missing; sequencing was by immunoSEQ multiplex PCR. The profile shows more than 90,000 clones, under 40% of them singletons. The sample was CD4+ T cells sorted from blood. The origin of the receptors is a human donor with alopecia areata.

In its sample, this clone was seen a few times. The chain recombines TRBV7-9 with TRBJ1-5, with TRBD1 as a possible D gene (5 bases). Germline-derived CDR1 and CDR2 are SEHNR and FQNEAQ (reference sequence). The CDR3 loop spans 14 amino acids. V dropped 6 bases and J dropped 7 bases, with 16 bases sitting between them. The CDR3 is CASSWGDGWQPQHF. CDR3 coding DNA: TGTGCCAGCAGTTGGGGGGATGGATGGCAGCCCCAGCATTTT.

This clone was recorded a few times. The chain has TRBV7-3 and TRBJ2-3; TRBD1 agrees at 10 bases. The CDR3 runs 14 residues. V lost 2 bases and J lost 7; bases outside the gene matches: 3. Germline values: CDR1 SGHTA, CDR2 FQGTGA. The CDR3 sequence is CASSLRQGANTQYF. CDR3 nucleotides: TGTGCCAGCAGCTTACGACAGGGGGCTAATACGCAGTATTTT.

This chain connects TRBV6-5 to TRBJ2-5; 9 bases are shared with TRBD1. CDR3 length: 15 residues. Germline values: CDR1 MNHEY, CDR2 SVGAGI. V shed 7 bases, J shed 5 bases, and the junction held 11 bases outside the gene matches. CDR3 nucleotide sequence: TGTGCCAGCACCCCGGGACAGGGACGGTGGGAGACCCAGTACTTC. Its translation: CASTPGQGRWETQYF.

This clone was observed a handful of times. This chain connects TRBV7-2 to TRBJ2-1; 10 nucleotides match TRBD2. The CDR3 extends over 14 amino acids. CDR1 SGHTA and CDR2 FQGNSA come from the germline V gene. J gave up 15 bases and V 3 bases, and 11 bases lay outside the gene matches. CDR3 nucleotides: TGTGCCAGCAGCTTTGATGCTAGCGGGGGACCCGGGTTCTTC. Translated: CASSFDASGGPGFF.

This clone came up a few times. This chain joins TRBV27 and TRBJ2-5, with a tentative D call TRBD2 (6 bases). The V gene lost 0 bases and the J gene lost 5 bases, with 16 bases spanning the gap. CDR3 length equals 16 residues. Germline-derived CDR1 and CDR2 are MNHEY and SMNVEV (reference sequence). Written as DNA, the CDR3 is TGTGCCAGCAGTTTATCAGGAGGGGATCTTGGTGAGACCCAGTACTTC. Its protein product is CASSLSGGDLGETQYF.

This clone was recorded a few times. This chain joins TRBV29-1 and TRBJ1-4; D unclear. In germline, CDR1 is SQVTM, CDR2 ANQGSEA. The CDR3 is made up of 14 amino acids. V lost 0 bases to trimming and J lost 0 bases, with 5 bases between them. The CDR3 here is CSVEEATTNEKLFF. CDR3 in DNA: TGCAGCGTTGAAGAGGCGACAACTAATGAAAAACTGTTTTTT.

The chain joins TRBV18 to TRBJ2-3; TRBD1 agrees at 8 bases. In germline, CDR1 is KGHSH, CDR2 LQKENI. Losses at the gene ends were 2 bases for V and 4 bases for J; bases not matched to a gene: 5. The CDR3 spans 15 residues. Here the CDR3 DNA reads TGTGCCAGCTCACCAAGAACAGGGGGGTCAGATACGCAGTATTTT. Its translation: CASSPRTGGSDTQYF.

This clone was observed a few times. This chain links TRBV29-1 with TRBJ2-5, with D perhaps TRBD1 (6 bases). The V end was cut by 6 bases, the J end by 3 bases, with 17 bases between. Germline loops: CDR1 SQVTM, CDR2 ANQGSEA. The CDR3 has 14 residues. The DNA of the CDR3 is TGCAGCGTCAGAACCCCGGGACACAAAGAGACCCAGTACTTC. Amino acids: CSVRTPGHKETQYF.

V gene TRBV9 combines with J gene TRBJ2-5; possibly TRBD1 for D (5 bases). Trimming shortened V by 0 bases and J by 4 bases, and 7 bases separated the two germline ends. The CDR3 loop spans 13 amino acids. Germline CDR1 SGDLS, CDR2 YYNGEE. The chain's CDR3 is CASSVAGPETQYF. The CDR3 DNA sequence: TGTGCCAGCAGCGTAGCAGGGCCAGAGACCCAGTACTTC.

The chain recombines TRBV29-1 with TRBJ2-3; tentatively, D is TRBD2 (6 bases). This CDR3 contains 11 residues. CDR1 is SQVTM and CDR2 is ANQGSEA in the germline V gene. V gave up 4 bases and J gave up 6 bases, with 8 bases separating them. CDR3 region: CSVGDFDTQYF. The DNA of the CDR3 is TGCAGCGTTGGGGACTTCGATACGCAGTATTTT.